A single sample is the source of the 2 T cell receptor beta chains below, sequenced in a study of blood T cells in healthy people across ages. PCR was performed a second time for about 7 to 11 cycles using a sample-barcoded 5' primer and a J-beta primer mix. TCRdb ran MiXCR on the 5' RACE reads and lists one entry per CDR3 protein. This table holds roughly 1.7 million distinct CDR3 sequences, almost 35% found once. Sequencing was done on a sample of blood. All receptors come from a woman aged 25-40 years in good health.

This clonotype has more than one count but fewer than ten. V and J are TRBV7-8 and TRBJ2-3, with 11 bases lining up with TRBD2. CDR3 size: 16 residues. The germline V gene encodes CDR1 SGHVS and CDR2 FQNEAQ. J gave up 0 bases and V 7 bases, and 6 bases lay outside the gene matches. The CDR3 nucleotides read TGTGCCAGCAACTATGGGACTAGCGGAAGCACAGATACGCAGTATTTT. This translates into CASNYGTSGSTDTQYF.

This clonotype was counted a few times. The chain carries TRBV7-9 and TRBJ2-7, with D perhaps matching TRBD1 (5 bases). In germline, CDR1 is SEHNR, CDR2 FQNEAQ (reference sequence). The length of the CDR3 is 18 residues. Between the trimmed V and J ends, which lost 0 bases and 1 base, there was a span of 19 bases. CDR3 coding DNA: TGTGCCAGCAGCTTAGCCCCATTACAAAGGGGTATGTCCTACGAGCAGTACTTC. Its protein product is CASSLAPLQRGMSYEQYF.